This entry lists 16 T cell receptor beta chains sequenced from one sample in a study of spatial heterogeneity in lung cancer. MiXCR, run by TCRdb on the 5' RACE reads, gives a single entry per CDR3 protein. The data contain about 120,000 distinct CDR3 sequences, over 9% of them singletons. Time point indicated: blood at routine non-recurrence follow-up after resection. Whole RNA obtained from tumor, nontumor lung or frozen PBMC underwent sequencing without sorting. Sequenced material: PBMCs, taken at follow-up. The source is a male donor with early-stage non-small cell lung cancer.

Ten or more counts support this clonotype. The rearrangement links TRBV3-1 to TRBJ2-7; D gene unclear. The CDR3 is 12 amino acids. V lost 0 bases, J lost 5 bases, and 5 bases lay in between. Germline V lookup: CDR1 LGHDT, CDR2 YNNKEL (reference sequence). The CDR3 DNA follows: TGTGCCAGCAGCCAAGAAAGGAACGAGCAGTACTTC. This gives the protein CASSQERNEQYF.

V is TRBV6-1 and J is TRBJ1-5; D is ambiguous. With 3 bases removed from V and 2 bases from J, the gap between germline ends came to 8 bases. Germline V CDR1 and CDR2: MNHNS, SASEGT. The CDR3 runs to 14 residues. CDR3 nucleotides: TGTGCCAGCAGTGAGGTGTTGGGCAATCAGCCCCAGCATTTT. Residues: CASSEVLGNQPQHF.

J is TRBJ1-5 and V is TRBV30; D call uncertain. Trimming stripped 4 bases from V and 6 bases from J, with 16 bases between. Germline CDR1 GTSNPN, CDR2 SVGIG (reference sequence). There are 14 residues in the CDR3. CDR3: CAWTDPNQGQPQHF. The DNA of the CDR3 is TGTGCCTGGACTGATCCAAACCAAGGTCAGCCCCAGCATTTT.

The rearrangement joins TRBV4-2 to TRBJ2-7, with 10 bases fitting TRBD2. The germline gives CDR1 LGHNA, CDR2 YNFKEQ. V shed 1 base, J shed 4 bases, and the junction held 4 bases outside the gene matches. The CDR3 covers 15 residues. The CDR3, as DNA: TGTGCCAGCAGCCAAGGTGCTAGCGGGGGTTACGAGCAGTACTTC. Protein sequence: CASSQGASGGYEQYF.

This clonotype was found many times. The chain has TRBV6-2 or TRBV6-3 and TRBJ2-5; 9 bases align to TRBD1. V lost 6 bases and J lost 3; bases outside the gene matches: 2. CDR3 length equals 13 residues. CDR1 is MNHEY, CDR2 SVGEGT, per germline. The CDR3 reads CASRRTGEETQYF. In DNA form, the CDR3 reads TGTGCCAGCAGACGGACAGGGGAAGAGACCCAGTACTTC.

Comment on this clonotype: The CDR3 end shows no conserved phenylalanine or tryptophan, and so a read error is likely. The genes are TRBV7-9 and TRBJ1-1; possibly TRBD1 for D (6 bases). Germline-derived CDR1 and CDR2 are SEHNR and FQNEAQ (reference sequence). The CDR3 spans 16 residues. Trimming removed 2 bases at V and 0 bases at J, with 13 bases between. The CDR3 region has the DNA TGTGCCAGCAGCTTAACACAGGGCAACTTGAACACTGAAGCTTTCTTA. Protein: CASSLTQGNLNTEAFL.

This chain connects TRBV7-2 to TRBJ2-3; TRBD2 agrees at 14 bases. With V trimmed by 5 bases and J by 7 bases, 5 bases remained unmatched. CDR1 SGHTA and CDR2 FQGNSA come from the germline V gene. The CDR3 is made up of 15 amino acids. CDR3 in DNA: TGTGCCAGCAGCCGGACTAGCGGGGGGATCAATACGCAGTATTTT. It specifies CASSRTSGGINTQYF.

This rearrangement joins TRBV3-1 to TRBJ2-5; D is unresolved. The V gene's germline CDR1 is LGHDT and CDR2 YNNKEL (reference sequence). V shed 0 bases and J shed 7 bases, with 12 bases lying between them. The CDR3 sequence is 14 residues long. The CDR3 here is CASSQDDPLGTQYF. The DNA for the CDR3 is TGTGCCAGCAGCCAAGATGATCCCCTGGGGACCCAGTACTTC.

This clonotype was picked up many times. The V call is TRBV29-1, the J call TRBJ2-1; D gene unclear. Trimming stripped 0 bases from V and 3 bases from J, with 18 bases between. Germline CDR1 reads SQVTM; CDR2 reads ANQGSEA. The CDR3 loop spans 17 amino acids. The CDR3 is CSVEDPTQPDHYNEQFF. The CDR3 nucleotides are TGCAGCGTTGAAGATCCAACCCAGCCGGACCACTACAATGAGCAGTTCTTC.

The V and J genes are TRBV20-1 and TRBJ2-7; D may be TRBD2 (6 bases). This CDR3 has 17 amino acids. The V gene lost 5 bases and the J gene lost 5 bases, with 28 bases spanning the gap. Germline CDR1 reads DFQATT; CDR2 reads SNEGSKA (reference sequence). The CDR3 is CSAPEKGFSGSSHEQYF. CDR3 nucleotides: TGCAGTGCTCCAGAGAAGGGCTTTAGCGGCTCCTCTCACGAGCAGTACTTC.

This chain links TRBV5-1 with TRBJ2-5, with D possibly being TRBD1 (6 bases). V shed 0 bases and J shed 9 bases, with 6 bases lying between them. CDR3 size: 11 residues. CDR1 and CDR2 (germline): SGHRS, YFSETQ. The CDR3: CASSLEGAQYF. The CDR3 bases are TGCGCCAGCAGCTTGGAGGGGGCCCAGTACTTC.

The chain carries TRBV6-1 and TRBJ2-3; D tentatively reads TRBD1 or TRBD2 (5 bases each). The ends were cut back, 1 base at V and 2 bases at J, with 10 bases in the middle. The germline gives CDR1 MNHNS, CDR2 SASEGT. The CDR3 extends over 15 amino acids. The CDR3 DNA reads TGTGCCAGCAGTGAAGGCTTGGGGGACACAGATACGCAGTATTTT. This translates into CASSEGLGDTDTQYF.

This clonotype was counted a few times. V is TRBV4-2 and J is TRBJ2-2; 7 bases fit TRBD2. This CDR3 region has 18 residues. Germline loops: CDR1 LGHNA, CDR2 YNFKEQ. The ends lost 0 bases at V and 1 base at J; junction bases unmatched: 8. The CDR3: CASSQDKERGRNTGELFF. The CDR3, as DNA: TGTGCCAGCAGCCAAGATAAGGAGCGGGGTAGGAACACCGGGGAGCTGTTTTTT.

The gene calls are TRBV28 and TRBJ2-1, with D perhaps TRBD1 (5 bases). This CDR3 region has 12 residues. Germline CDR1 and CDR2: MDHEN and SYDVKM. CDR3 coding DNA: TGTGCGTCGGTAGCAGGGTCCCATGAGCAGTTCTTC. This translates into CASVAGSHEQFF. The entire variable domain, with the rest obtained from reference TRBV28 and TRBJ2-1, is as follows: DVKVTQSSRYLVKRTGEKVFLECVQDMDHENMFWYRQDPGLGLRLIYFSYDVKMKEKGDIPEGYSVSREKKERFSLILESASTNQTSMYLCASVAGSHEQFFGPGTRLTVL.

The chain combines TRBV28 with TRBJ1-4; D is ambiguous. The CDR3 spans 11 residues. Germline CDR1 and CDR2: MDHEN and SYDVKM. V was cut by 2 bases and J by 8 bases, with 3 bases left in between. CDR3 sequence reads: CASSLEEKLFF. As DNA, the CDR3 is TGTGCCAGCAGTTTAGAGGAAAAACTGTTTTTT.

This clonotype was found many times. This sequence joins TRBV5-1 and TRBJ2-7, with no clear D. This CDR3 comprises 15 residues. From germline, CDR1 is SGHRS and CDR2 YFSETQ. V was shortened by 5 bases and J by 2 bases, with 17 bases between the two germline ends. The CDR3: CASRTQAEGTYEQYF. CDR3 nucleotide sequence: TGCGCCAGCAGGACCCAGGCGGAAGGGACCTACGAGCAGTACTTC.